This T cell receptor beta chain was profiled in a study of blood T cell repertoires in COVID-19. Study-level information: Sources were T cells, B-cell-depleted T cells, or PBMCs; the material itself was cDNA or gDNA.

Here immunoSEQ multiplex PCR was the method, and the copy in TCRdb shows in-frame clones only, minus some. In the table there are roughly 200,000 clones, 75% to 80% of which are singletons. This clonotype originated in a woman aged 50 to 65 with active or convalescent COVID-19. Sequencing used peripheral blood.

The CDR3: CASSYGSGSYSYEQYF. CDR3 DNA: TGTGCCAGCAGTTACGGGAGCGGGAGCTATTCCTACGAGCAGTACTTC. The rearrangement joins TRBV6-2 or TRBV6-3 to TRBJ2-7; TRBD2 aligns across 8 bases. The V and J ends lost 2 bases and 1 base, in that order; junction bases with no gene match: 7. The CDR3 has 16 residues. Germline CDR1 MNHEY, CDR2 SVGEGT.